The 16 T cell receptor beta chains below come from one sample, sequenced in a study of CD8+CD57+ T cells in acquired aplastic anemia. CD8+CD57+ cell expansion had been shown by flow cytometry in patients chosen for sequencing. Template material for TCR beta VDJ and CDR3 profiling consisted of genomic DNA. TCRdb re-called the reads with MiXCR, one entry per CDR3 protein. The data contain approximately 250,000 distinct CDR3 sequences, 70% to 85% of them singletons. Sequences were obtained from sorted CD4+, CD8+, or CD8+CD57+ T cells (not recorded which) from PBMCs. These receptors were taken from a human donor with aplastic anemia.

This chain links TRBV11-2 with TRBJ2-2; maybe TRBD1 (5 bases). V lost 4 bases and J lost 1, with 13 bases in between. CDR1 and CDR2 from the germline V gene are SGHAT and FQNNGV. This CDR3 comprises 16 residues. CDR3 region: CASSYVQGRNTGELFF. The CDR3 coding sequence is TGTGCCAGCAGCTACGTGCAGGGTAGGAACACCGGGGAGCTGTTTTTT.

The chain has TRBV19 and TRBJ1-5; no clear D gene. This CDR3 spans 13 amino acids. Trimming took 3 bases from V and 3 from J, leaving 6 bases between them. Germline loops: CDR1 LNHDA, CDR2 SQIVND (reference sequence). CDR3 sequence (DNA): TGTGCCAGTAGTATTAGATTCAATCAGCCCCAGCATTTT. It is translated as CASSIRFNQPQHF.

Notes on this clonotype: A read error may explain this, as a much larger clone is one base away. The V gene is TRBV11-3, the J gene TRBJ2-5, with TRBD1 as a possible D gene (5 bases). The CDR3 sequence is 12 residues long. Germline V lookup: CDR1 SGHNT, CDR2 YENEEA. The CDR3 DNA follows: TGTGCCAGCCGCTTAGCTCTGACAGCCCAGTACTTC. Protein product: CASRLALTAQYF. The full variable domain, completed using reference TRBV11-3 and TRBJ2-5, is EAGVVQSPRYKIIEKKQPVAFWCNPISGHNTLYWYLQNLGQGPELLIRYENEEAVDDSQLPKDRFSAERLKGVDSTLKIQPAELGDSAVYLCASRLALTAQYFGPGTRLLVL.

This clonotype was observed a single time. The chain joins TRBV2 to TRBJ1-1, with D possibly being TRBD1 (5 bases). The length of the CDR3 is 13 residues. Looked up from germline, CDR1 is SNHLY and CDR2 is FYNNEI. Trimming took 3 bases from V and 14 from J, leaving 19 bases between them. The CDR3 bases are TGTGCCAGCAGTGATGGGGGGGACCATGAGCAGTTCTTT. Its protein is CASSDGGDHEQFF.

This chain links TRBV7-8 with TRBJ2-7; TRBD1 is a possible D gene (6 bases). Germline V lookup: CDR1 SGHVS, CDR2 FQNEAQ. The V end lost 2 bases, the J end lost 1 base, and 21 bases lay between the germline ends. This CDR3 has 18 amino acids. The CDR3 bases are TGTGCCAGCAGCTTACTACCAAATAGGACAGCCCTTTCCTACGAGCAGTACGTC. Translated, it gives CASSLLPNRTALSYEQYV.

The CDR3 protein is CASSLGGGDRDVYV. The DNA for the CDR3 is TGTGCCAGCAGCTTAGGTGGGGGCGACCGGGACGTGTACGTC. This sequence joins TRBV7-8 and TRBJ2-7, with D possibly being TRBD1 (6 bases). CDR1 and CDR2 (germline): SGHVS, FQNEAQ. This CDR3 spans 14 amino acids. Trimming shortened V by 1 base and J by 12 bases, and 19 bases separated the two germline ends.

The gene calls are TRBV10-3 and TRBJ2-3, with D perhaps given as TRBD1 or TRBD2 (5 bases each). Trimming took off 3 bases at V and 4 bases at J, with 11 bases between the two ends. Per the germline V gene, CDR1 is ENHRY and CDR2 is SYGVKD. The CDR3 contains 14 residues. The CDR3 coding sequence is TGTGCCATCAGTGACCGCCGGGACGCAGATACGCAGTATTTT. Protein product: CAISDRRDADTQYF.

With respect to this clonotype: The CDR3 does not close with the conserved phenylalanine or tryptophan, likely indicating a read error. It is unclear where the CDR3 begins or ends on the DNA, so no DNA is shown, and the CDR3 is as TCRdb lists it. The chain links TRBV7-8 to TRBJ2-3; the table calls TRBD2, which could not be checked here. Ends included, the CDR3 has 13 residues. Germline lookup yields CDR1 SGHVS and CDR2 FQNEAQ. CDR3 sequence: CASSFAGTPTQQY.

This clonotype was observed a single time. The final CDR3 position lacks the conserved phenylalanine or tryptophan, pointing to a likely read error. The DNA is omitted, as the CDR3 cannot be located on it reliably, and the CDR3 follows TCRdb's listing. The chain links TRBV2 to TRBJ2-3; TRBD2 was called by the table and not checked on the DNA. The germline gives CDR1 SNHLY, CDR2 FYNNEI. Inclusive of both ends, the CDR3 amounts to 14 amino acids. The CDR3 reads CASRIPGGPNLPDQ.

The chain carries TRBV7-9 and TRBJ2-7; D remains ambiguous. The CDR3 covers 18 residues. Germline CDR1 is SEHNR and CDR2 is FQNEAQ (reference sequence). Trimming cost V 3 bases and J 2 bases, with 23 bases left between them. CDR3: CASSFVPEEPFFAYEQYV. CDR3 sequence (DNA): TGTGCCAGCAGCTTTGTACCCGAGGAGCCATTCTTTGCCTACGAGCAGTACGTC.

The CDR3 loop is CASSQGQGGYSPLHF. The CDR3 coding sequence is TGTGCCAGTAGCCAGGGACAGGGGGGATATTCACCCCTCCACTTT. The V gene is TRBV19, the J gene TRBJ1-6; 11 nucleotides agree with TRBD1. J gave up 8 bases and V 6 bases, and 6 bases lay outside the gene matches. CDR1 and CDR2 (germline): LNHDA, SQIVND (reference sequence). CDR3 length equals 15 residues.

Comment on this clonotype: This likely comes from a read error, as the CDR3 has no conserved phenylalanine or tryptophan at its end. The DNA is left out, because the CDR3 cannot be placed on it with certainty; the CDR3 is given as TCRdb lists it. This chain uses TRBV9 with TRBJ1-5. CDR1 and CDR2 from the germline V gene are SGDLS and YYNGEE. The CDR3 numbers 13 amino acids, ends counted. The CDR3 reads CASSDTGTLHQPL.

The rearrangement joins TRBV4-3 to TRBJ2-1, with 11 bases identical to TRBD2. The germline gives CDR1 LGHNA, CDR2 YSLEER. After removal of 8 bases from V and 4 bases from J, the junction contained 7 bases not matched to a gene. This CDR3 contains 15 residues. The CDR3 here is CASRIAGGSYNEQFF. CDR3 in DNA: TGCGCCAGCCGTATAGCGGGAGGGTCTTACAATGAGCAGTTCTTC.

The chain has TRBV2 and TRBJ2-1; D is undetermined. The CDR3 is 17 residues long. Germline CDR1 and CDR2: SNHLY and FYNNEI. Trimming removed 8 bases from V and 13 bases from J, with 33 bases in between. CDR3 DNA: TGTGCCAGCGGGGAAGTGCGCAGCGATCCTTACTACAATGGCCAGTTCTTC. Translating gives CASGEVRSDPYYNGQFF.

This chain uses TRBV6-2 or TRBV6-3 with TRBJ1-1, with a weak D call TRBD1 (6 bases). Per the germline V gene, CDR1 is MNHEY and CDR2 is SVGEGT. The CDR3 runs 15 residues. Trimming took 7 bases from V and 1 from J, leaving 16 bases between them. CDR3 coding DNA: TGTGCCAGCACTCTCAACCCGACAGGGAACACTGAAGCTTTCTTT. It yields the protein CASTLNPTGNTEAFF.

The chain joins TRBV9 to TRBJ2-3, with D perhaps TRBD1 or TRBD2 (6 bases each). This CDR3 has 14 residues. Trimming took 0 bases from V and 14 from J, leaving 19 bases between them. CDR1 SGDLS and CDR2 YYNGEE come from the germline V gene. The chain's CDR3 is CASSVGLGDTDTYF. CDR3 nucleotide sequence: TGTGCCAGCAGCGTAGGACTAGGGGACACAGATACGTATTTT.